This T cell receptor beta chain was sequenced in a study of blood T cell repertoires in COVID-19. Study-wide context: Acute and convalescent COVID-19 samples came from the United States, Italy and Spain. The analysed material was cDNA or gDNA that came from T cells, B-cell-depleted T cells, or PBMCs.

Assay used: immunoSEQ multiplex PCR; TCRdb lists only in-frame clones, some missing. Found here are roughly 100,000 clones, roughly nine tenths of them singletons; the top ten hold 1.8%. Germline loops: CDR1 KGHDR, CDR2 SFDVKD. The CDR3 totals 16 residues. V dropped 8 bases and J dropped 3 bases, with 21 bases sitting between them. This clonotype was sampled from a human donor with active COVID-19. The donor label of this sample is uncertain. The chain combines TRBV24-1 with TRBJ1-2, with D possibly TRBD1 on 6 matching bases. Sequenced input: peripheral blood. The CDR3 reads CATIIHREAGDYGYTF. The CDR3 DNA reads TGTGCCACCATTATTCACAGGGAGGCGGGGGACTATGGCTACACCTTC.